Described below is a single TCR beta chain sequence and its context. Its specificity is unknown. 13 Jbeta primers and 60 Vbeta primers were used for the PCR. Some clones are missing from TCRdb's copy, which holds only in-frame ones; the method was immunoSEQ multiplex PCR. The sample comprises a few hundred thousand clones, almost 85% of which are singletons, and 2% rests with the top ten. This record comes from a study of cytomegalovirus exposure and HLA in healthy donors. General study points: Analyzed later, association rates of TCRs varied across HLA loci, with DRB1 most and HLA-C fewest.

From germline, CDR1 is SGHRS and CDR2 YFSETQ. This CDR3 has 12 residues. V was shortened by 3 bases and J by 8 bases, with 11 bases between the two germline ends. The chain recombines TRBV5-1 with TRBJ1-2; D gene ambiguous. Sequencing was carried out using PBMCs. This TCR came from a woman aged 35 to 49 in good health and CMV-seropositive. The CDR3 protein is CASSSGQVGYTF. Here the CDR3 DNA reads TGCGCCAGCAGCTCTGGGCAGGTCGGCTACACCTTC.